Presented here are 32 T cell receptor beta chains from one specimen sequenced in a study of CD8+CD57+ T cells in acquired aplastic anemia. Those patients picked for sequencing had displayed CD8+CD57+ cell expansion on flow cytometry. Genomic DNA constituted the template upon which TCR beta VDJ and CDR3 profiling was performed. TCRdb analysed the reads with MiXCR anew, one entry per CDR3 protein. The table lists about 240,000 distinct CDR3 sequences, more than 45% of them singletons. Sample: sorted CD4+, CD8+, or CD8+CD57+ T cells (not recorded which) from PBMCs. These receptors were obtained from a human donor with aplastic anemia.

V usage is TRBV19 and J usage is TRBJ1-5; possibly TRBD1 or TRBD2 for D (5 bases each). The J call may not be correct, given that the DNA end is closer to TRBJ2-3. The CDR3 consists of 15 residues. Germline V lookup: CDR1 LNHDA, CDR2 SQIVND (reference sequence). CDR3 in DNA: TGTGCCAGTATCTCCATGGGTGGGGGTGGGCAGCCCCAGTATTTT. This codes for CASISMGGGGQPQYF.

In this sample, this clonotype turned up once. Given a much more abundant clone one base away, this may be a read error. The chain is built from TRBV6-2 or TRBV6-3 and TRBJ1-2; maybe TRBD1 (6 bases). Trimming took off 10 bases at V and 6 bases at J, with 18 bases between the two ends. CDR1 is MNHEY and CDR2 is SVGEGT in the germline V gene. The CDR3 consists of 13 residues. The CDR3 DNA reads TGTGCCAACAACACCCAGGGGATGGATGGCTACACCTTC. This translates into CANNTQGMDGYTF.

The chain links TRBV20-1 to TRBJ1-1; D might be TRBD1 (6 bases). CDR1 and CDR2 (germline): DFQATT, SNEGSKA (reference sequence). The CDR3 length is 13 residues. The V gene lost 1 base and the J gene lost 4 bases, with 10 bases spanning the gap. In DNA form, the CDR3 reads TGCAGTGCTAGAGGGTTACAGGGCACTGAAGCTTTCTTT. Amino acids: CSARGLQGTEAFF.

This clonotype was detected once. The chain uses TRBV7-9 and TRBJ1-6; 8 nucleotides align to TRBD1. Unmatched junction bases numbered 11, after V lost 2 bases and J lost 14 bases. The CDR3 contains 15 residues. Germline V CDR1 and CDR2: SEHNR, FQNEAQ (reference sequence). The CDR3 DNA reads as TGTGCCAGCAGCTTACCGGGACAGGCGGCACCGGCCCTCCACTTT. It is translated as CASSLPGQAAPALHF. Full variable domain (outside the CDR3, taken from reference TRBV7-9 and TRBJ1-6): DTGVSQNPRHKITKRGQNVTFRCDPISEHNRLYWYRQTLGQGPEFLTYFQNEAQLEKSRLLSDRFSAERPKGSFSTLEIQRTEQGDSAMYLCASSLPGQAAPALHFGNGTRLTVT.

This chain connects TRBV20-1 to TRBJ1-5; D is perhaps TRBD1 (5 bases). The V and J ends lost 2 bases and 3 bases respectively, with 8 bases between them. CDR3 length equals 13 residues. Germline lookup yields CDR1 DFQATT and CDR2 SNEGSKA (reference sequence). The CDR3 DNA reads TGCAGTGCTAGATCAGGGACCAATCAGCCCCAGCATTTT. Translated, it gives CSARSGTNQPQHF.

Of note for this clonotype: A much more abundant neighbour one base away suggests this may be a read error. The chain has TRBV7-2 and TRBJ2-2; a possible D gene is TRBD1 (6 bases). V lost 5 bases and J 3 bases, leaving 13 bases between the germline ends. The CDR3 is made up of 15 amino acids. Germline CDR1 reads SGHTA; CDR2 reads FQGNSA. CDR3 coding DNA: TGTGCCAGCAGCCTACAGGGTAGAGACACCGGGGAGCTGTTTTTT. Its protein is CASSLQGRDTGELFF.

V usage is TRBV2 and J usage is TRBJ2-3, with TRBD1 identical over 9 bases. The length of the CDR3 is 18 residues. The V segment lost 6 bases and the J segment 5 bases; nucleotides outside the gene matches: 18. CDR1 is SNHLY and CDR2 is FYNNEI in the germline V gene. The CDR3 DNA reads TGTGCCAGCAGGAGGATTAGGGTCCGGGACAGGGTGCAAGATACGCAGTATTTT. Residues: CASRRIRVRDRVQDTQYF.

The CDR3 loop is CASSVVQGAYEQYF. The DNA for the CDR3 is TGTGCCAGCAGCGTAGTCCAGGGTGCCTACGAGCAGTACTTC. V gene TRBV9 combines with J gene TRBJ2-7; D might be TRBD1 (5 bases). Germline CDR1 SGDLS, CDR2 YYNGEE. Trimming stripped 0 bases from V and 2 bases from J, with 9 bases between. The CDR3 loop spans 14 amino acids.

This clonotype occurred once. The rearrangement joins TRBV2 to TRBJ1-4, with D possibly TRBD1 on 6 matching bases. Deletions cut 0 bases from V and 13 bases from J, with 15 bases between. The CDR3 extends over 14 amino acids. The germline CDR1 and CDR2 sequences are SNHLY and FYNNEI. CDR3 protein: CASSEASSRGGLFF. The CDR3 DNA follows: TGTGCCAGCAGTGAAGCCTCCTCGAGAGGGGGACTGTTTTTT.

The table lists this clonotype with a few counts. This CDR3 is CASSLSAGGIWGYTF. Here the CDR3 DNA reads TGTGCCAGCAGTTTATCAGCAGGAGGAATATGGGGCTACACCTTC. The J gene is TRBJ1-2, the V gene TRBV27; the D is unclear. The CDR3 length is 15 residues. Trimming pared 0 bases from V and 8 bases from J, leaving 16 bases between. Per germline, CDR1 MNHEY and CDR2 SMNVEV (reference sequence).

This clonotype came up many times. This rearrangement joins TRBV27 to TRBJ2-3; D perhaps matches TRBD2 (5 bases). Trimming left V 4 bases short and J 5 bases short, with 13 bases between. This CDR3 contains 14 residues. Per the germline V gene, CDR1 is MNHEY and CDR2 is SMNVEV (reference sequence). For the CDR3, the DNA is TGTGCCAGCAGTTCGGGCCTAGCAGGAGATACGCAGTATTTT. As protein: CASSSGLAGDTQYF.

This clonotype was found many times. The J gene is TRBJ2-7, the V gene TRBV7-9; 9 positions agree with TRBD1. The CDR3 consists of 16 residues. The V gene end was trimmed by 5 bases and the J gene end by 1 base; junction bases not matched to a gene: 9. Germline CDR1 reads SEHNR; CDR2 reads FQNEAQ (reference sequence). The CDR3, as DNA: TGTGCCAGCAGCACAGTTAAACAGGGGGCATCCTACGAGCAGTACTTC. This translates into CASSTVKQGASYEQYF.

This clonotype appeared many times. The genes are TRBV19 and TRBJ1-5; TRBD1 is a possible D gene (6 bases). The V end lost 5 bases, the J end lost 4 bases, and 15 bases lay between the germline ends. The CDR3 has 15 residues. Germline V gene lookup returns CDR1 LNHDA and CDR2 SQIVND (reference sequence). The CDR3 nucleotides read TGTGCCAGTAGTTTTACCAATCAGGGGAATCAGCCCCAGCATTTT. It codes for CASSFTNQGNQPQHF.

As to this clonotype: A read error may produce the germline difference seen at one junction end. The CDR3 reads CVSSHGTSGGETQYF. CDR3 DNA: TGTGTCAGCAGCCACGGGACTAGCGGGGGAGAGACCCAGTACTTC. This chain links TRBV7-3 with TRBJ2-5, with 14 nucleotides matching TRBD2. The length of the CDR3 is 15 residues. Per germline, CDR1 SGHTA and CDR2 FQGTGA. Supplemented by reference TRBV7-3 and TRBJ2-5, the full variable domain reads GAGVSQTPSNKVTEKGKYVELRCDPISGHTALYWYRQSLGQGPEFLIYFQGTGAADDSGLPNDRFFAVRPEGSVSTLKIQRTERGDSAVYLCVSSHGTSGGETQYFGPGTRLLVL.

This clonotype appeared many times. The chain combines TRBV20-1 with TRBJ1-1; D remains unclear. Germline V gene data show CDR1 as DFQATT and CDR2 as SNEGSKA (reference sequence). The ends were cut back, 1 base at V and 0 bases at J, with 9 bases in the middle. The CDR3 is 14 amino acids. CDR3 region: CSARVRQMNTEAFF. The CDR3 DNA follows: TGCAGTGCTAGAGTGAGGCAGATGAACACTGAAGCTTTCTTT.

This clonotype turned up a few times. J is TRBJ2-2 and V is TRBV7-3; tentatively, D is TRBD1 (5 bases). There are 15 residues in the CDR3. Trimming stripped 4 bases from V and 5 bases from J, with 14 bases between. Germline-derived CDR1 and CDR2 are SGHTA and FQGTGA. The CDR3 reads CASSSIRVETGELFF. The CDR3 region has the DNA TGTGCCAGCAGCTCCATCAGGGTAGAGACCGGGGAGCTGTTTTTT.

The chain's CDR3 is CASSETGMNTEAFF. CDR3 DNA sequence: TGTGCCAGCAGCGAAACAGGGATGAACACTGAAGCTTTCTTT. V gene TRBV9 combines with J gene TRBJ1-1, with D possibly being TRBD1 (6 bases). The CDR3 contains 14 residues. CDR1 is SGDLS, CDR2 YYNGEE, per germline. With 3 bases removed from V and 0 bases from J, the gap between germline ends came to 9 bases.

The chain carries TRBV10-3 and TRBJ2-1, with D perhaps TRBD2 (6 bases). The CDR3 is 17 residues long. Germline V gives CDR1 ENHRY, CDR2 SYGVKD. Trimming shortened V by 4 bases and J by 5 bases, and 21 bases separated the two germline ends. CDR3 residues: CAISAYLRGTEHNEQFF. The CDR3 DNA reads TGTGCCATCAGTGCATACCTCCGCGGGACGGAGCACAATGAGCAGTTCTTC.

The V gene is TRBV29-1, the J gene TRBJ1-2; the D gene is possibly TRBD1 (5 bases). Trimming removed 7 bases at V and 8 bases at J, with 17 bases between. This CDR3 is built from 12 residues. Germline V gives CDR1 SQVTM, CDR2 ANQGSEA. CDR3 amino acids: CSAGEGARGYTF. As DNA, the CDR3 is TGCAGCGCCGGAGAAGGGGCGCGGGGCTACACCTTC. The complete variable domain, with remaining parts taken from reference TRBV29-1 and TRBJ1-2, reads SAVISQKPSRDICQRGTSLTIQCQVDSQVTMMFWYRQQPGQSLTLIATANQGSEATYESGFVIDKFPISRPNLTFSTLTVSNMSPEDSSIYLCSAGEGARGYTFGSGTRLTVV.

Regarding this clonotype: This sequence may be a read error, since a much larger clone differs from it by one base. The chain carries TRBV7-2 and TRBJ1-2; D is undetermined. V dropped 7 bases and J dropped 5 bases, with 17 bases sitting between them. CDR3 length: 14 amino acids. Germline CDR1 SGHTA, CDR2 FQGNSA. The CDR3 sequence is CASKGPSINYGYTF. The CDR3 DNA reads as TGTGCCAGCAAAGGACCGTCAATAAATTATGGCTACACCTTC.

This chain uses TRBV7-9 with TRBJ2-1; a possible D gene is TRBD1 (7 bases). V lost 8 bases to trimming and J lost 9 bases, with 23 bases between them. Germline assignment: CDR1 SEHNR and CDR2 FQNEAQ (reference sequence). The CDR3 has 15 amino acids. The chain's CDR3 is CASGSTYRGGSEQFF. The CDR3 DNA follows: TGTGCCAGCGGCTCTACCTACAGGGGAGGTAGTGAGCAGTTCTTC.

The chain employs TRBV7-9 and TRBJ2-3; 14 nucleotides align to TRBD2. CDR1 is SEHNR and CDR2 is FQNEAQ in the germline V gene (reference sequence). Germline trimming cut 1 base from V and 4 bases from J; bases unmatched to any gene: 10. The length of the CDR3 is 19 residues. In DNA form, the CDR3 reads TGTGCCAGCAGCTTAGATATCGGGACTAGCGGGAGATTGGCAGATACGCAGTATTTT. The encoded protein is CASSLDIGTSGRLADTQYF.

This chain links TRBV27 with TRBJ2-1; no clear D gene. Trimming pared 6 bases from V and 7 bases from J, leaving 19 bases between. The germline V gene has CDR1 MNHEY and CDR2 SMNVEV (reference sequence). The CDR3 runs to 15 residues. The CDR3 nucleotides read TGTGCCAGCAGCAAACCGCCGGGCTCCCCGAATGAGCAGTTCTTC. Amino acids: CASSKPPGSPNEQFF.

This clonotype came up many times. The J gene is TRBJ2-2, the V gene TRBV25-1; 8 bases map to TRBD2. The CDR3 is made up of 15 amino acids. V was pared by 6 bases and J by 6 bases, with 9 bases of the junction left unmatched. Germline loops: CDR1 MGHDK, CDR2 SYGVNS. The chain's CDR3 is CASRASGGLAGELFF. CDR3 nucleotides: TGTGCCAGCAGAGCCTCGGGAGGGCTTGCCGGGGAGCTGTTTTTT.

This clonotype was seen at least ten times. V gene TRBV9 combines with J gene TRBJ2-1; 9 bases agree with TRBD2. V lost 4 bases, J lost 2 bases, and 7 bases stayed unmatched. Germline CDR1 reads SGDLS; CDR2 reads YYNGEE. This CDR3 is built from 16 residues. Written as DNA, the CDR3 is TGTGCCAGCAGCACCCGGACTAGCGAACCCTACAATGAGCAGTTCTTC. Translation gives CASSTRTSEPYNEQFF.

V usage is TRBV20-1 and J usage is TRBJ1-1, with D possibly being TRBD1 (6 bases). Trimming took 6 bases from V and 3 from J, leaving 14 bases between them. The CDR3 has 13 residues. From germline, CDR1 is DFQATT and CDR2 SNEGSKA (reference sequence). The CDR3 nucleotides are TGCAGTGCGACTCGGGGGCCGGACACTGAAGCTTTCTTT. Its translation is CSATRGPDTEAFF.

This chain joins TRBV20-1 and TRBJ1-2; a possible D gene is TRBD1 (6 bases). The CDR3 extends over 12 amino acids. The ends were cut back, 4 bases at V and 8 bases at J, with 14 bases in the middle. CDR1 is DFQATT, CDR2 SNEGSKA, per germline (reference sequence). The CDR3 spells CSAIGTWGGYTF. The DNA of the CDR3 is TGCAGTGCTATCGGGACATGGGGCGGCTACACCTTC.

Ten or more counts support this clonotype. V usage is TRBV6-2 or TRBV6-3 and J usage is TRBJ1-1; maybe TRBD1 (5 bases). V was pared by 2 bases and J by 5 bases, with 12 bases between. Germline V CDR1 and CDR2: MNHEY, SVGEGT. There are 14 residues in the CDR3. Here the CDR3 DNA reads TGTGCCAGCAGTTACGAGCCAGGGAAAACTGAAGCTTTCTTT. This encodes CASSYEPGKTEAFF.

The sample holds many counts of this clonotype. CDR3 coding DNA: TGTGCCAGCAGTTTGACAGGGGGATCCACTGAAGCTTTCTTT. It specifies CASSLTGGSTEAFF. The genes are TRBV12-3 or TRBV12-4 and TRBJ1-1; the match to TRBD1 covers 9 bases. Losses at the gene ends were 3 bases for V and 4 bases for J; bases not matched to a gene: 3. The CDR3 totals 14 residues.

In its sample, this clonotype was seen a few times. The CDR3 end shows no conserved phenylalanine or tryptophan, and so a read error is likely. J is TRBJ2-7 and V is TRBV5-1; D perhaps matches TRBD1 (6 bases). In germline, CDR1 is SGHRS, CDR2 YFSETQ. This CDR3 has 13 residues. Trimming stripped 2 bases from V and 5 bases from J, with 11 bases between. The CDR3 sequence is CASSLEGVDEQYL. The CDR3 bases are TGCGCCAGCAGCTTAGAGGGGGTCGACGAGCAGTACCTC.

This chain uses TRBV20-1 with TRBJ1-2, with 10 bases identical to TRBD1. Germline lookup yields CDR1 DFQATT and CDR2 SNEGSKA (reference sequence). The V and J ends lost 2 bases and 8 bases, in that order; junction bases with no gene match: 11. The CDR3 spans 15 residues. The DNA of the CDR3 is TGCAGTGCTAGAATCCAGGGACAGGGGTTGCGGGGCTACACCTTC. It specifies CSARIQGQGLRGYTF.

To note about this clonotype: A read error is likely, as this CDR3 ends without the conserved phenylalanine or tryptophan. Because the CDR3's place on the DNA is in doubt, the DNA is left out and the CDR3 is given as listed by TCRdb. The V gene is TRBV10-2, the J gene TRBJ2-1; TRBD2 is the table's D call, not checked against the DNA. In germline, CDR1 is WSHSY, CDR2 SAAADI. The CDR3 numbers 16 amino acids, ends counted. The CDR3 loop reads CASAQGTSAAPTMSSC.